The 32 T cell receptor beta chains presented below share a single source sample, sequenced in a study of blood T cell repertoires in COVID-19. Libraries were prepared by immunoSEQ multiplex PCR; TCRdb keeps only in-frame clonotypes and omits some of them. The profile shows about 130,000 clones, 92% of them singletons. The material sequenced was peripheral blood. The source of these receptors is a man aged 45-65 years with COVID-19, enrolled during active disease.

For the CDR3, the DNA is TGTGCCAGCAGCCAAGCGAGTTCCGCAGATACGCAGTATTTT. Protein product: CASSQASSADTQYF. The chain joins TRBV4-2 to TRBJ2-3, with unresolved D. Germline V gene lookup returns CDR1 LGHNA and CDR2 YNFKEQ. V lost 1 base to trimming and J lost 4 bases, with 9 bases between them. The CDR3 has 14 residues.

J is TRBJ2-3 and V is TRBV11-2; no clear D gene. Germline CDR1 is SGHAT and CDR2 is FQNNGV. Trimming stripped 1 base from V and 2 bases from J, with 7 bases between. The CDR3 loop spans 14 amino acids. The CDR3 protein is CASSLAYNTDTQYF. The CDR3 DNA reads as TGTGCCAGCAGCTTAGCTTACAACACAGATACGCAGTATTTT.

The V call is TRBV5-1, the J call TRBJ2-2; D ambiguous. This CDR3 is 13 amino acids long. Germline values: CDR1 SGHRS, CDR2 YFSETQ. V was clipped by 4 bases and J by 2 bases, with 6 bases between them. The CDR3 loop reads CASSPQNTGELFF. CDR3 DNA: TGCGCCAGCAGCCCCCAAAACACCGGGGAGCTGTTTTTT. Full variable domain (remainder filled in from reference TRBV5-1 and TRBJ2-2): KAGVTQTPRYLIKTRGQQVTLSCSPISGHRSVSWYQQTPGQGLQFLFEYFSETQRNKGNFPGRFSGRQFSNSRSEMNVSTLELGDSALYLCASSPQNTGELFFGEGSRLTVL.

V usage is TRBV10-2 and J usage is TRBJ2-1; D unclear. The V and J ends lost 5 bases and 7 bases respectively, with 6 bases between them. The CDR3 length is 11 residues. Per germline, CDR1 WSHSY and CDR2 SAAADI. CDR3 sequence: CASSQVNEQFF. The CDR3 DNA reads TGCGCCAGCAGTCAGGTAAATGAGCAGTTCTTC.

This chain links TRBV25-1 with TRBJ2-1; TRBD2 might be the D (7 bases). Trimming left V 3 bases short and J 6 bases short, with 12 bases between. The CDR3 runs 14 residues. Germline CDR1 is MGHDK and CDR2 is SYGVNS. CDR3 DNA sequence: TGTGCCAGCAGTGAGTGGGGGGGCAGCAATGAGCAGTTCTTC. It encodes CASSEWGGSNEQFF.

The chain recombines TRBV15 with TRBJ2-5; 8 bases are shared with TRBD2. V shed 0 bases, J shed 4 bases, and the junction held 4 bases outside the gene matches. Germline loops: CDR1 LNHNV, CDR2 YYDKDF (reference sequence). This CDR3 spans 15 amino acids. The CDR3, as DNA: TGTGCCACCAGCAGAGATCGGGCGGGGGGAGAGACCCAGTACTTC. Translating it yields CATSRDRAGGETQYF.

This clone appeared a few times. This chain connects TRBV5-1 to TRBJ2-1, with D perhaps matching TRBD1 (6 bases). This CDR3 has 17 amino acids. Trimming removed 1 base at V and 8 bases at J, with 22 bases between. Germline loops: CDR1 SGHRS, CDR2 YFSETQ. The CDR3 DNA reads as TGCGCCAGCAGCTTGCAGGGGCTAGGTGCCGTGATTGATGAGCAGTTCTTC. Amino acid sequence: CASSLQGLGAVIDEQFF.

J is TRBJ2-4 and V is TRBV28, with 7 bases lining up with TRBD1. J was trimmed by 8 bases and V by 8 bases; bases with no gene match: 9. Germline CDR1 reads MDHEN; CDR2 reads SYDVKM. The CDR3 runs 13 residues. CDR3 in amino acids: CASGIQGMDIQYF. The CDR3 nucleotides read TGTGCCAGCGGGATACAGGGGATGGACATTCAGTACTTC. Filled out from reference TRBV28 and TRBJ2-4, the complete variable domain reads DVKVTQSSRYLVKRTGEKVFLECVQDMDHENMFWYRQDPGLGLRLIYFSYDVKMKEKGDIPEGYSVSREKKERFSLILESASTNQTSMYLCASGIQGMDIQYFGAGTRLSVL.

This chain uses TRBV28 with TRBJ2-1, with 8 bases lining up with TRBD1. CDR3 length: 15 amino acids. V was clipped by 8 bases and J by 7 bases; unmatched bases: 13. Germline values: CDR1 MDHEN, CDR2 SYDVKM. CDR3 region: CASGRQGTPGNEQFF. The CDR3 region has the DNA TGTGCCAGCGGGAGACAGGGGACCCCAGGGAATGAGCAGTTCTTC.

The gene calls are TRBV5-4 and TRBJ2-3; 10 nucleotides align to TRBD2. V lost 3 bases to trimming and J lost 2 bases; unmatched junction nucleotides: 3. Per the germline V gene, CDR1 is SGHNT and CDR2 is YYREEE (reference sequence). CDR3 length: 15 amino acids. The CDR3 coding sequence is TGTGCCAGCAGCTCCGGGACTAGCGTCACAGATACGCAGTATTTT. The encoded protein is CASSSGTSVTDTQYF.

The chain joins TRBV9 to TRBJ2-3; D gene unclear. CDR1 is SGDLS, CDR2 YYNGEE, per germline. The CDR3 length is 15 residues. Trimming cost V 0 bases and J 2 bases, with 10 bases left between them. The CDR3 DNA is TGTGCCAGCAGCGTAGGACTGGAGTTCACAGATACGCAGTATTTT. This encodes CASSVGLEFTDTQYF.

About this clone itself: One end of the junction varies from germline; a read error may be responsible. The chain uses TRBV9 and TRBJ2-5, with a weak D call TRBD1 (6 bases). From germline, CDR1 is SGDLS and CDR2 YYNGEE. CDR3 length: 14 residues. This chain's CDR3 is CASSVMGHQATQYF. The CDR3 coding sequence is TGTGCCAGCAGCGTAATGGGACACCAAGCGACCCAGTACTTC.

The chain combines TRBV29-1 with TRBJ1-1; 7 bases match TRBD1. J lost 11 bases, V lost 6 bases, and 18 bases had no gene match. CDR1 SQVTM and CDR2 ANQGSEA come from the germline V gene. This CDR3 has 14 amino acids. CDR3: CSVAPGQKVSGAFF. The CDR3 bases are TGCAGCGTGGCACCGGGACAGAAGGTATCAGGGGCTTTCTTT.

V is TRBV6-5 and J is TRBJ2-7, with D hard to call. The CDR3 has 11 residues. The V and J ends lost 6 bases and 6 bases respectively, with 9 bases between them. Germline-derived CDR1 and CDR2 are MNHEY and SVGAGI. The CDR3, as DNA: TGTGCCAGCAGCCTAGAATTCGAGCAGTACGTC. Translation gives CASSLEFEQYV.

The sample holds a few counts of this clone. This chain joins TRBV7-6 and TRBJ2-2, with TRBD1 as a possible D gene (6 bases). The CDR3 sequence is 16 residues long. Germline loops: CDR1 SGHVS, CDR2 FNYEAQ. Between the trimmed V and J ends, which lost 1 base and 3 bases, there was a span of 12 bases. This chain's CDR3 is CASSLVQAGDTGELFF. For the CDR3, the DNA is TGTGCCAGCAGCTTAGTGCAGGCAGGGGACACCGGGGAGCTGTTTTTT.

This clone was seen only a few times. This chain connects TRBV18 to TRBJ2-1; D is possibly TRBD1 (6 bases). V was clipped by 1 base and J by 2 bases, with 9 bases between them. This CDR3 is 15 amino acids long. Looked up from germline, CDR1 is KGHSH and CDR2 is LQKENI. CDR3: CASSPRDTTYNEQFF. The CDR3 coding sequence is TGTGCCAGCTCACCACGGGACACCACCTACAATGAGCAGTTCTTC. The entire variable domain, with the rest obtained from reference TRBV18 and TRBJ2-1, is as follows: NAGVMQNPRHLVRRRGQEARLRCSPMKGHSHVYWYRQLPEEGLKFMVYLQKENIIDESGMPKERFSAEFPKEGPSILRIQQVVRGDSAAYFCASSPRDTTYNEQFFGPGTRLTVL.

This clone has just a few counts. J is TRBJ1-6 and V is TRBV19; D may be TRBD1 (5 bases). Trimming removed 7 bases from V and 7 bases from J, with 14 bases in between. This CDR3 comprises 14 residues. In germline, CDR1 is LNHDA, CDR2 SQIVND (reference sequence). The CDR3 sequence: CASKGRESNSPLHF. CDR3 bases: TGTGCCAGTAAGGGCAGGGAATCAAATTCACCCCTCCACTTT.

The chain joins TRBV9 to TRBJ2-3, with D perhaps matching TRBD1 (5 bases). Germline CDR1 reads SGDLS; CDR2 reads YYNGEE. The CDR3 is 15 amino acids. V was pared by 3 bases and J by 4 bases, with 15 bases between. The CDR3 reads CASSGDLGLSDTQYF. CDR3 DNA sequence: TGTGCCAGCAGCGGCGATTTGGGGCTCTCAGATACGCAGTATTTT.

The V gene is TRBV4-3, the J gene TRBJ2-1, with D possibly matching TRBD1 (6 bases). CDR3 length: 18 residues. Germline CDR1 reads LGHNA; CDR2 reads YSLEER. V was cut by 0 bases and J by 4 bases, with 19 bases left in between. CDR3 protein: CASSQDRPGWDTYNEQFF. The CDR3 nucleotides are TGCGCCAGCAGCCAAGATCGGCCGGGGTGGGACACGTACAATGAGCAGTTCTTC.

The chain employs TRBV24-1 and TRBJ2-5; D perhaps matches TRBD2 (6 bases). V was cut by 3 bases and J by 2 bases, with 12 bases left in between. CDR1 is KGHDR and CDR2 is SFDVKD in the germline V gene. This CDR3 region has 15 residues. CDR3 protein: CATSDPRTIQETQYF. In DNA form, the CDR3 reads TGTGCCACCAGTGATCCGAGGACTATTCAAGAGACCCAGTACTTC.

The chain has TRBV25-1 and TRBJ2-7, with D possibly being TRBD1 (5 bases). The CDR3 loop spans 17 amino acids. Germline V gene sequence: CDR1 MGHDK, CDR2 SYGVNS. V was pared by 3 bases and J by 1 base, with 19 bases between. This CDR3 is CASSDKGRQGLSYEQYV. The CDR3 DNA reads TGTGCCAGCAGTGATAAGGGAAGGCAGGGTCTTTCCTACGAGCAGTACGTC.

This clone came up a few times. This rearrangement joins TRBV3-1 (or the pseudogene TRBV3-2) to TRBJ1-2; 7 bases match TRBD1. CDR1 is LGHDT, CDR2 YNNKEL, per germline (reference sequence). There are 14 residues in the CDR3. Trimming took 1 base from V and 2 from J; bases not matched to a gene: 1. The CDR3 loop is CASSQVGGNYGYTF. The CDR3 DNA is TGTGCCAGCAGCCAAGTAGGGGGCAACTATGGCTACACCTTC.

This chain links TRBV3-1 (or the pseudogene TRBV3-2) with TRBJ2-5; D not resolved. CDR1 is LGHDT and CDR2 is YNNKEL in the germline V gene (reference sequence). Between the trimmed V and J ends, which lost 0 bases and 4 bases, there was a span of 15 bases. This CDR3 is built from 16 residues. CDR3 sequence reads: CASSQESQATGETQYF. CDR3 DNA sequence: TGTGCCAGCAGCCAAGAGTCGCAGGCAACCGGAGAGACCCAGTACTTC.

This clone was detected only a few times. This rearrangement joins TRBV6-2 or TRBV6-3 to TRBJ2-2; 9 bases line up with TRBD1. Germline assignment: CDR1 MNHEY and CDR2 SVGEGT. The CDR3 is made up of 15 amino acids. V gave up 6 bases and J gave up 0 bases; unmatched junction bases: 2. CDR3 nucleotides: TGTGCCAGCAGCAGACAGGGGGCGAACACCGGGGAGCTGTTTTTT. Its protein is CASSRQGANTGELFF.

The V call is TRBV6-4, the J call TRBJ1-3; D call uncertain. The length of the CDR3 is 16 residues. V was pared by 6 bases and J by 2 bases, with 17 bases between. Germline lookup yields CDR1 MRHNA and CDR2 SNTAGT. The CDR3 is CASRHPGMPPGNTIYF. CDR3 nucleotide sequence: TGTGCCAGCAGACACCCGGGGATGCCACCTGGAAACACCATATATTTT.

This clone has only a few counts. Here the CDR3 DNA reads TGTGCCAGCAGCGTAGGGACAAACTATGGCTACACCTTC. Translation: CASSVGTNYGYTF. This chain uses TRBV9 with TRBJ1-2; maybe TRBD1 (5 bases). Trimming took 0 bases from V and 2 from J, leaving 5 bases between them. Germline lookup yields CDR1 SGDLS and CDR2 YYNGEE. The CDR3 is 13 amino acids. Variable domain in full (rest from reference TRBV9 and TRBJ1-2): DSGVTQTPKHLITATGQRVTLRCSPRSGDLSVYWYQQSLDQGLQFLIQYYNGEERAKGNILERFSAQQFPDLHSELNLSSLELGDSALYFCASSVGTNYGYTFGSGTRLTVV.

This chain links TRBV2 with TRBJ1-1; perhaps TRBD1 as D (6 bases). The CDR3 totals 14 residues. CDR1 and CDR2 from the germline V gene are SNHLY and FYNNEI. The V end was cut by 8 bases, the J end by 1 base, with 14 bases between. Written as DNA, the CDR3 is TGTGCCAGCCAAGTCAGGGGTGCGAACACTGAAGCTTTCTTT. This sequence encodes CASQVRGANTEAFF.

This chain joins TRBV3-1 (or the pseudogene TRBV3-2) and TRBJ2-1, with TRBD2 matching over 9 bases. The germline V gene encodes CDR1 LGHDT and CDR2 YNNKEL (reference sequence). CDR3 length: 16 residues. Losses at the gene ends were 0 bases for V and 1 base for J; bases not matched to a gene: 1. DNA for the CDR3: TGTGCCAGCAGCCAAGATAGCGGGAGATCCTACAATGAGCAGTTCTTC. This codes for CASSQDSGRSYNEQFF.

The chain has TRBV28 and TRBJ2-2, with 16 bases that match TRBD2. CDR3 size: 19 residues. The ends lost 8 bases at V and 7 bases at J; junction bases unmatched: 16. CDR1 is MDHEN and CDR2 is SYDVKM in the germline V gene. The CDR3 DNA reads as TGTGCCAGCCTAACCCCGGGACTAGCGGGAGGGCCATCGGTCGGGGAGCTGTTTTTT. It translates to CASLTPGLAGGPSVGELFF.

The gene calls are TRBV2 and TRBJ2-6; tentatively, D is TRBD2 (6 bases). Trimming shortened V by 2 bases and J by 5 bases, and 19 bases separated the two germline ends. The CDR3 is 18 residues long. CDR1 SNHLY and CDR2 FYNNEI come from the germline V gene. CDR3 in DNA: TGTGCCAGCAGTGAAAGGGGAGGATCAAGCTCCTGGGCCAACGTCCTGACTTTC. This codes for CASSERGGSSSWANVLTF.

The chain couples TRBV4-2 to TRBJ2-1; TRBD2 agrees at 7 bases. This CDR3 is 14 amino acids long. V trimming: 3 bases; J trimming: 12 bases; junction bases outside the gene matches: 11. Per the germline V gene, CDR1 is LGHNA and CDR2 is YNFKEQ. CDR3 residues: CASSQGIGGTRQFF. CDR3 nucleotides: TGTGCCAGCAGCCAGGGGATCGGGGGGACCAGGCAGTTCTTC.

This chain joins TRBV14 and TRBJ1-4, with D unclear. The CDR3 extends over 12 amino acids. V gave up 1 base and J gave up 14 bases, with 11 bases separating them. The V gene's germline CDR1 is SGHDN and CDR2 FVKESK. The CDR3 loop is CASSQVEHLLFF. CDR3 bases: TGTGCCAGCAGCCAAGTAGAGCATCTCCTGTTTTTT.